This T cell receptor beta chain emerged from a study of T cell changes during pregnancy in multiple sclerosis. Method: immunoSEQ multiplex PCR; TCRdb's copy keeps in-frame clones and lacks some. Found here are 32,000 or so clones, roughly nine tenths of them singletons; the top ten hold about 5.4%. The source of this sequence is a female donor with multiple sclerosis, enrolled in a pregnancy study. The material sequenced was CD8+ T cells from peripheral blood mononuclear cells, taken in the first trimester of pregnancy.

CDR3 in DNA: TGTGCCAGCAGTGAAGGGGCAGCGGAAGAGACCCAGTACTTC. Translating it yields CASSEGAAEETQYF. This chain links TRBV6-1 with TRBJ2-5; D is perhaps TRBD2 (5 bases). Trimming stripped 1 base from V and 3 bases from J, with 9 bases between. CDR3 length equals 14 residues. Per germline, CDR1 MNHNS and CDR2 SASEGT.